This is a list of T cell receptor beta chains from one sample in a study of T cell responses to AZD1222 COVID-19 vaccine. Assay used: immunoSEQ multiplex PCR; TCRdb lists only in-frame clones, some missing. Among 45,000 or so clones listed, 83% were seen once. This material consisted of peripheral blood, taken on day 0 of AZD1222 vaccination. These receptors came from an adult in good health. Both conserved end residues are part of each CDR3. The D gene is left open where the match is weak. Expanded clones are given a class, and other clones once, few, many or no size at all.

J gene: TRBJ2-2; clone size: once; V gene: TRBV6-2/TRBV6-3; D gene: TRBD2; CDR3 protein: CASSAAGGPSGELFF; CDR3 DNA: TGTGCCAGCAGCGCAGCGGGGGGGCCCTCCGGGGAGCTGTTTTTT
J gene: TRBJ2-2; clone size: .; V gene: TRBV7-9; D gene: TRBD2; CDR3 protein: CASSLGLAPDTGELFF; CDR3 DNA: TGTGCCAGCAGTCTTGGACTAGCGCCCGACACCGGGGAGCTGTTTTTT
J gene: TRBJ1-2; clone size: .; V gene: TRBV7-9; D gene: .; CDR3 protein: CASSQDRMVSYGYTF; CDR3 DNA: TGTGCCAGCAGCCAAGACAGGATGGTTTCCTATGGCTACACCTTC
J gene: TRBJ2-7; clone size: .; V gene: TRBV6-4; D gene: TRBD1; CDR3 protein: CASSDRTGPEQYF; CDR3 DNA: TGTGCCAGCAGTGATCGGACAGGGCCCGAGCAGTACTTC
J gene: TRBJ2-7; clone size: .; V gene: TRBV29-1; D gene: TRBD1; CDR3 protein: CSVKGTGTRNYEQYF; CDR3 DNA: TGCAGCGTGAAGGGGACAGGGACTCGTAACTACGAGCAGTACTTC
J gene: TRBJ1-3; clone size: few; V gene: TRBV5-1; D gene: TRBD1; CDR3 protein: CASSFKTGDGGNTIYF; CDR3 DNA: TGCGCCAGCAGCTTCAAGACAGGGGACGGTGGAAACACCATATATTTT
J gene: TRBJ1-5; clone size: .; V gene: TRBV30; D gene: .; CDR3 protein: CAWSKGLHNQPQHF; CDR3 DNA: TGTGCCTGGAGTAAGGGGCTACACAATCAGCCCCAGCATTTT
J gene: TRBJ1-5; clone size: few; V gene: TRBV7-3; D gene: .; CDR3 protein: CASSLREGGRSNQPQHF; CDR3 DNA: TGTGCCAGCAGCTTAAGAGAGGGGGGGCGTAGCAATCAGCCCCAGCATTTT
J gene: TRBJ1-5; clone size: .; V gene: TRBV3-1/TRBV3-2; D gene: TRBD1; CDR3 protein: CASSQDPRPGGEASNQPQHF; CDR3 DNA: TGTGCCAGCAGCCAAGATCCCCGCCCAGGGGGTGAGGCAAGCAATCAGCCCCAGCATTTT
J gene: TRBJ1-1; clone size: .; V gene: TRBV23-1; D gene: .; CDR3 protein: CASSQSCGLAEAFF; CDR3 DNA: TGCGCCAGCAGTCAATCCTGCGGCTTAGCTGAAGCTTTCTTT
J gene: TRBJ1-2; clone size: .; V gene: TRBV5-4; D gene: .; CDR3 protein: CASSSPPWGSYGYTF; CDR3 DNA: TGTGCCAGCAGCTCCCCCCCCTGGGGTAGCTATGGCTACACCTTC
J gene: TRBJ2-7; clone size: .; V gene: TRBV6-6; D gene: .; CDR3 protein: CASRKGGSSYEQYF; CDR3 DNA: TGTGCCAGCAGAAAAGGGGGGAGCTCCTACGAGCAGTACTTC
J gene: TRBJ1-4; clone size: .; V gene: TRBV15; D gene: .; CDR3 protein: CATSRDSGQNEKLFF; CDR3 DNA: TGTGCCACCAGCAGAGATTCGGGCCAAAATGAAAAACTGTTTTTT
J gene: TRBJ2-7; clone size: .; V gene: TRBV28; D gene: TRBD2; CDR3 protein: CATWGSGTYEQYF; CDR3 DNA: TGTGCCACCTGGGGCAGCGGGACCTACGAGCAGTACTTC
J gene: TRBJ2-3; clone size: .; V gene: TRBV5-1; D gene: TRBD2; CDR3 protein: CASSPGTSGSTDTQYF; CDR3 DNA: TGCGCCAGCAGCCCGGGGACTAGCGGGAGCACAGATACGCAGTATTTT
J gene: TRBJ1-2; clone size: .; V gene: TRBV12-3/TRBV12-4; D gene: TRBD1; CDR3 protein: CASASDRNYGYTF; CDR3 DNA: TGTGCCAGCGCATCGGACAGGAACTATGGCTACACCTTC
J gene: TRBJ2-2; clone size: .; V gene: TRBV19; D gene: .; CDR3 protein: CASSNSGPTGELFF; CDR3 DNA: TGTGCCAGTAGCAATAGCGGACCGACCGGGGAGCTGTTTTTT
J gene: TRBJ2-5; clone size: once; V gene: TRBV28; D gene: TRBD1; CDR3 protein: CASTRWATGVVQETQYF; CDR3 DNA: TGTGCCAGCACCCGTTGGGCGACAGGGGTGGTCCAAGAGACCCAGTACTTC